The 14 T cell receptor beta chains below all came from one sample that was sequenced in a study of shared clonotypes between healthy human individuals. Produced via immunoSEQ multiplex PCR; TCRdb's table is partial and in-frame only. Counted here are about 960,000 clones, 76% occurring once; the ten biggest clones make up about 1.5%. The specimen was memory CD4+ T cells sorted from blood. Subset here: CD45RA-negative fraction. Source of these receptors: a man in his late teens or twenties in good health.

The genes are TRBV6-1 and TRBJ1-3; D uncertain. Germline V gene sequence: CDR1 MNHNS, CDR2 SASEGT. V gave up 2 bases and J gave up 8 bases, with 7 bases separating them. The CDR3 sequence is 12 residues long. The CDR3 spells CASSEMTHTIYF. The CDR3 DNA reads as TGTGCCAGCAGTGAAATGACCCACACCATATATTTT.

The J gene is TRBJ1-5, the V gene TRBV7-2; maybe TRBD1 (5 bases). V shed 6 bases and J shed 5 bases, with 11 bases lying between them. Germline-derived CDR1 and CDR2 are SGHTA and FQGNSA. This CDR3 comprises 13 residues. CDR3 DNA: TGTGCCAGCAGTTGGACACCTGATCAGCCCCAGCATTTT. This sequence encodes CASSWTPDQPQHF.

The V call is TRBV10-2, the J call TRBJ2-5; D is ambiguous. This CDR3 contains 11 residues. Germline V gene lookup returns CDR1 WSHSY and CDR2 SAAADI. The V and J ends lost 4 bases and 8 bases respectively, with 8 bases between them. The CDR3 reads CASSGASTQYF. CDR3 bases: TGCGCCAGCAGTGGGGCCTCCACCCAGTACTTC.

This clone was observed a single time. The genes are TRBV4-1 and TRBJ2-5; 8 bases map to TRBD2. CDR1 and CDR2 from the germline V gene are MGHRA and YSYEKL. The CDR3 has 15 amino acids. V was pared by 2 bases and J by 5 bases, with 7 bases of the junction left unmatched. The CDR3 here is CASSQHSAGVETQYF. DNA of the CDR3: TGCGCCAGCAGCCAACACTCAGCGGGGGTGGAGACCCAGTACTTC.

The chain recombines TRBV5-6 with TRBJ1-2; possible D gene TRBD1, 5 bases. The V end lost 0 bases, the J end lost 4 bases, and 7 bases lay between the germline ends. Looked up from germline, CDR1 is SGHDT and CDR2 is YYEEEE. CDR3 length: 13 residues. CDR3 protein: CASSLAGVYGYTF. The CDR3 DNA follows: TGTGCCAGCAGCTTGGCGGGGGTCTATGGCTACACCTTC.

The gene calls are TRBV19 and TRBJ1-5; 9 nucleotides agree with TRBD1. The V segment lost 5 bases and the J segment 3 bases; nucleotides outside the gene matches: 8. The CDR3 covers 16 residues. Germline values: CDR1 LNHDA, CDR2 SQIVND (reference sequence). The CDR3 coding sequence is TGTGCCAGTAGTGGACGCCGGGACAGGGACAATCAGCCCCAGCATTTT. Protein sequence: CASSGRRDRDNQPQHF. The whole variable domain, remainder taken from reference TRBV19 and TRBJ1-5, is DGGITQSPKYLFRKEGQNVTLSCEQNLNHDAMYWYRQDPGQGLRLIYYSQIVNDFQKGDIAEGYSVSREKKESFPLTVTSAQKNPTAFYLCASSGRRDRDNQPQHFGDGTRLSIL.

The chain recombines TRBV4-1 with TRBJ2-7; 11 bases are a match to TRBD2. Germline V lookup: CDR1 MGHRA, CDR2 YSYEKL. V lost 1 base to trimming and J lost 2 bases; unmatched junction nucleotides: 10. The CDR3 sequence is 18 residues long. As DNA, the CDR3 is TGCGCCAGCAGCCAAGGGAGGGCTAGCGGGAGGAACGCCTACGAGCAGTACTTC. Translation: CASSQGRASGRNAYEQYF.

CDR3 loop: CASSRGRAYEQYF. In DNA form, the CDR3 reads TGTGCCAGCAGCCGAGGGCGGGCCTACGAGCAGTACTTC. The chain carries TRBV2 and TRBJ2-7, with a tentative D call TRBD2 (5 bases). This CDR3 has 13 residues. Germline V gives CDR1 SNHLY, CDR2 FYNNEI. V lost 6 bases, J lost 2 bases, and 11 bases lay in between.

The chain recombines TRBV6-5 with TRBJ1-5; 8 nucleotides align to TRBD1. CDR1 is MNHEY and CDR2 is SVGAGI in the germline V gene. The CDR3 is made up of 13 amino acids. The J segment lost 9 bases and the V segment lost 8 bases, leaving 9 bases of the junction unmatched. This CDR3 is CASQGQVYLPQHF. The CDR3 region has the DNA TGTGCCAGCCAGGGACAGGTGTATCTGCCCCAGCATTTT.

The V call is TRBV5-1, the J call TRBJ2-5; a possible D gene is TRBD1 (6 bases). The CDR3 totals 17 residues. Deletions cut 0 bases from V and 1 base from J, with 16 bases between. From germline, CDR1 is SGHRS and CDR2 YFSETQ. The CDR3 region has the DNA TGCGCCAGCAGCTTGGGACCCCACACAGGGATCCAAGAGACCCAGTACTTC. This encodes CASSLGPHTGIQETQYF.

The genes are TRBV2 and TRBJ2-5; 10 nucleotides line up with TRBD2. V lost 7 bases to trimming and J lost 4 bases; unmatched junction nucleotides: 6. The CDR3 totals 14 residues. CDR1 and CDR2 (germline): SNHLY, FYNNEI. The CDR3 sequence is CASNKRGGPETQYF. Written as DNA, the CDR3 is TGTGCCAGCAACAAGCGGGGGGGCCCAGAGACCCAGTACTTC. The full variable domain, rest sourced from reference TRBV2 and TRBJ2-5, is EPEVTQTPSHQVTQMGQEVILRCVPISNHLYFYWYRQILGQKVEFLVSFYNNEISEKSEIFDDQFSVERPDGSNFTLKIRSTKLEDSAMYFCASNKRGGPETQYFGPGTRLLVL.

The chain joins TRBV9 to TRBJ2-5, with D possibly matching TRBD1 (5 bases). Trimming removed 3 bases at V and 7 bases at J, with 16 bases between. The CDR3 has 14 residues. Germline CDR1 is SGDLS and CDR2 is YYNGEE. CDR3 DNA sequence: TGTGCCAGCAGCGGTTCCGACCGTACAGGGACCCAGTACTTC. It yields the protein CASSGSDRTGTQYF.

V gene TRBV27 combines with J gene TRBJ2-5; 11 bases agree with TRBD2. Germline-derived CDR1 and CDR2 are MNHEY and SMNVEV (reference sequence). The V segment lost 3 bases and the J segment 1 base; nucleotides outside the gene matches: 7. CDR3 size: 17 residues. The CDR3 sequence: CASSFGTSGGVQETQYF. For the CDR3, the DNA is TGTGCCAGCAGTTTCGGGACTAGCGGAGGTGTCCAAGAGACCCAGTACTTC.

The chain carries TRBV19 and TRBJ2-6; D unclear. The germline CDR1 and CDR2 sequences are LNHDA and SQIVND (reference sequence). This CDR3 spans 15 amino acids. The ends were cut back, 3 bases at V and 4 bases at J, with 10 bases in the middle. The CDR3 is CASSIESAGANVLTF. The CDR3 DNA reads TGTGCCAGTAGTATTGAGTCCGCGGGGGCCAACGTCCTGACTTTC.